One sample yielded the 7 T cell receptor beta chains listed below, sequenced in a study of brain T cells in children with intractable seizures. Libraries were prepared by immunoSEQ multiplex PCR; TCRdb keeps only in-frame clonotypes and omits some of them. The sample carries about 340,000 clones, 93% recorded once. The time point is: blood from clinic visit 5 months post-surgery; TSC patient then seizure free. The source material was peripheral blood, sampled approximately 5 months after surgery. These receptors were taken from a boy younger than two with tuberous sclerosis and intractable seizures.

Here the CDR3 reads CASSPLSTYEQYF. The CDR3 bases are TGCGCCAGCAGCCCCCTTTCGACCTACGAGCAGTACTTC. The rearrangement joins TRBV5-1 to TRBJ2-7; D gene unclear. This CDR3 is built from 13 residues. Germline CDR1 reads SGHRS; CDR2 reads YFSETQ. Trimming stripped 4 bases from V and 2 bases from J, with 10 bases between.

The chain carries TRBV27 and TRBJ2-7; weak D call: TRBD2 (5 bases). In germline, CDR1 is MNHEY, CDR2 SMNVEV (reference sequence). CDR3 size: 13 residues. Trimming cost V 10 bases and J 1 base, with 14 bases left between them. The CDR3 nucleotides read TGTGCCACCTCTTTGAGCGGTTCCTACGAGCAGTACTTC. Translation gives CATSLSGSYEQYF.

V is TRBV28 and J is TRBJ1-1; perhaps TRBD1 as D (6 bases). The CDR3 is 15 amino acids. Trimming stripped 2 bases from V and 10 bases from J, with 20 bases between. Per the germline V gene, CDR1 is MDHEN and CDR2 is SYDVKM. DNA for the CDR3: TGTGCCAGCAGTTTAGCCCCAGGGGATGTCCTCGGAGCTTTCTTT. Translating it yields CASSLAPGDVLGAFF.

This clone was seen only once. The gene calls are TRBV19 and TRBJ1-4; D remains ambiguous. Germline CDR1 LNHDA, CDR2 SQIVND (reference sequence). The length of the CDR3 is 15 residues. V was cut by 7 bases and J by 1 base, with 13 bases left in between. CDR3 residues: CASKRGELTNEKLFF. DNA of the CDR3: TGTGCCAGTAAAAGAGGCGAACTAACTAATGAAAAACTGTTTTTT.

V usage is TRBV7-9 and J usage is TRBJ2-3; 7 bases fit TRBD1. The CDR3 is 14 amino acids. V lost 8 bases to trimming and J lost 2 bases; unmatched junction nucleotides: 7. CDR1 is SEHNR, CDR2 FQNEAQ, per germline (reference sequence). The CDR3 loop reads CASGTATTTDTQYF. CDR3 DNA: TGTGCCAGCGGGACAGCTACCACCACAGATACGCAGTATTTT.

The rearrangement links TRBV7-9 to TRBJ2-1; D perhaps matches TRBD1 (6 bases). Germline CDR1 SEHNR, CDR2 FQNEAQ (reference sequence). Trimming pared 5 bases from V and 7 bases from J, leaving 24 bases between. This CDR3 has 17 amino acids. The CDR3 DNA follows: TGTGCCAGCAGCCCCTCTCCGAGACAGGTCCCCCCAAATGAGCAGTTCTTC. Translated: CASSPSPRQVPPNEQFF.

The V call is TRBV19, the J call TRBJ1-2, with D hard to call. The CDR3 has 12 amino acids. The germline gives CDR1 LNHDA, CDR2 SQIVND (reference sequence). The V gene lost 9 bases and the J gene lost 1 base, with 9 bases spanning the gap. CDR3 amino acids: CASGTFNYGYTF. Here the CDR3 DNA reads TGTGCCAGCGGTACCTTTAACTATGGCTACACCTTC.